This T cell receptor (beta chain) was sequenced in a study of T-cell memory formation after mild COVID-19. TCRdb processed the 5' RACE reads anew with MiXCR; each CDR3 protein has one entry. The sample records about 140,000 distinct CDR3 sequences, 20% to 25% being singletons. The germline CDR1 and CDR2 sequences are KGHDR and SFDVKD. V was clipped by 9 bases and J by 2 bases, with 13 bases between them. This CDR3 is built from 13 residues. The source is an adult woman who had mild COVID-19 (a few samples of this study predate the infection). Cell type and time point are not known. The J gene is TRBJ2-7, the V gene TRBV24-1; D remains unclear. Sequencing was done on a sample of PBMCs or a T cell subset sorted from them (not recorded which). The CDR3 region is CATAAPSAYEQYF. The CDR3 DNA reads TGTGCCACCGCGGCCCCCAGCGCCTACGAGCAGTACTTC.